This is a list of T cell receptor beta chains from one sample in a study of T-cell reconstitution after alpha-beta-depleted transplantation in children. TCRdb called the PCR reads again in MiXCR, with one record for every CDR3 protein. This table holds about 640,000 distinct CDR3 sequences, approximately 17% found once. Sequencing was performed on PBMCs from the stem cell graft donor, taken from the stem cell graft. The receptors stem from a human donor who donated a stem cell graft to a child with acute myeloid leukemia. Both conserved end residues are part of each CDR3. D genes are given only for firm matches. The size field is filled for only some rows; it gives once, few, many or a size class.

d_gene	abundance	v_gene	j_gene	CDR3aa	CDR3nt
-	-	TRBV15	TRBJ2-2	CATSRDLNNRELFF	TGTGCCACCAGCAGAGATCTTAACAACCGGGAGCTGTTTTTT
TRBD1	many	TRBV6-2/TRBV6-3	TRBJ2-5	CASRETGGGGQTQYF	TGTGCCAGCAGAGAGACAGGGGGCGGTGGACAGACCCAGTACTTC
-	few	TRBV7-2	TRBJ2-3	CASIGGGGDTQYF	TGTGCCAGCATCGGGGGCGGAGGGGATACGCAGTATTTT
-	many	TRBV29-1	TRBJ1-1	CSVTGFANTEAFF	TGCAGCGTTACAGGGTTTGCGAACACTGAAGCTTTCTTT
TRBD1	many	TRBV24-1	TRBJ2-3	CATSDWNRGLADTQYF	TGTGCCACCAGTGATTGGAACAGGGGGCTGGCAGATACGCAGTATTTT
-	-	TRBV11-2	TRBJ2-3	CASSPSPGASTNTDTQYF	TGTGCCAGCAGCCCCAGTCCGGGTGCTAGCACAAACACAGATACGCAGTATTTT
-	many	TRBV20-1	TRBJ1-2	CSASEAGLTYGYTF	TGCAGTGCTAGTGAGGCAGGGTTGACATATGGCTACACCTTC
-	many	TRBV5-1	TRBJ2-1	CASSLGYEQFF	TGCGCCAGCAGCTTGGGATATGAGCAGTTCTTC
-	-	TRBV6-2/TRBV6-3	TRBJ2-2	CASSRGYTGELFF	TGTGCCAGCAGTCGAGGCTACACCGGGGAGCTGTTTTTT
-	many	TRBV27	TRBJ1-2	CASSPGSVYGYTF	TGTGCCAGCAGCCCCGGTTCGGTCTATGGCTACACCTTC
-	-	TRBV12-3/TRBV12-4	TRBJ1-1	CASSQMTDNTEAFF	TGTGCCAGCAGCCAGATGACAGATAACACTGAAGCTTTCTTT
-	few	TRBV5-6	TRBJ2-1	CASSSEGRGYNEQFF	TGTGCCAGCAGCTCCGAGGGGCGGGGCTACAATGAGCAGTTCTTC
-	-	TRBV28	TRBJ2-1	CASSFVAGQSSYNEQFF	TGTGCCAGCAGTTTTGTCGCGGGGCAGAGCTCCTACAATGAGCAGTTCTTC
-	many	TRBV20-1	TRBJ2-7	CSARDRGHYEQYF	TGCAGTGCTAGAGACAGGGGTCACTACGAGCAGTACTTC
-	few	TRBV7-2	TRBJ1-4	CASSLLGSGREKLFF	TGTGCCAGCAGCTTACTTGGGTCCGGGAGGGAAAAACTGTTTTTT
-	many	TRBV20-1	TRBJ1-2	CSASPGFGGYTF	TGCAGTGCTAGCCCAGGGTTCGGTGGCTACACCTTC
TRBD2	-	TRBV20-1	TRBJ2-1	CSAQPQGGGVYNEQFF	TGCAGTGCCCAGCCCCAAGGCGGGGGGGTATACAATGAGCAGTTCTTC
-	-	TRBV7-2	TRBJ1-6	CASSLVLLPGASSPLHF	TGTGCCAGCAGCTTAGTATTGCTCCCGGGAGCCAGTTCACCCCTCCACTTT
-	many	TRBV12-3/TRBV12-4	TRBJ2-3	CASSLRATPASTDTQYF	TGTGCCAGCAGTTTAAGGGCTACCCCGGCTAGCACAGATACGCAGTATTTT
TRBD1	-	TRBV7-9	TRBJ1-2	CASRAGTGYYGYTF	TGTGCCAGCAGGGCCGGGACAGGGTACTATGGCTACACCTTC
TRBD2	-	TRBV5-1	TRBJ2-3	CASSLALLAGGSDTQYF	TGCGCCAGCAGCTTGGCCCTACTAGCGGGGGGGTCAGATACGCAGTATTTT
-	-	TRBV4-1	TRBJ1-2	CASSQDKGPLWGYTF	TGCGCCAGCAGCCAAGATAAGGGGCCCCTATGGGGCTACACCTTC
-	many	TRBV30	TRBJ2-7	CAWSGGVYEQYF	TGTGCCTGGAGTGGGGGGGTCTACGAGCAGTACTTC
-	many	TRBV20-1	TRBJ1-1	CSVPTVNTEAFF	TGCAGTGTCCCGACCGTGAACACTGAAGCTTTCTTT
-	-	TRBV20-1	TRBJ2-2	CSARAPSGTGELFF	TGCAGTGCTAGGGCTCCCAGCGGCACCGGGGAGCTGTTTTTT
TRBD1	few	TRBV5-1	TRBJ1-2	CASSIGQGPYGYTF	TGCGCCAGCAGCATCGGACAGGGGCCCTATGGCTACACCTTC